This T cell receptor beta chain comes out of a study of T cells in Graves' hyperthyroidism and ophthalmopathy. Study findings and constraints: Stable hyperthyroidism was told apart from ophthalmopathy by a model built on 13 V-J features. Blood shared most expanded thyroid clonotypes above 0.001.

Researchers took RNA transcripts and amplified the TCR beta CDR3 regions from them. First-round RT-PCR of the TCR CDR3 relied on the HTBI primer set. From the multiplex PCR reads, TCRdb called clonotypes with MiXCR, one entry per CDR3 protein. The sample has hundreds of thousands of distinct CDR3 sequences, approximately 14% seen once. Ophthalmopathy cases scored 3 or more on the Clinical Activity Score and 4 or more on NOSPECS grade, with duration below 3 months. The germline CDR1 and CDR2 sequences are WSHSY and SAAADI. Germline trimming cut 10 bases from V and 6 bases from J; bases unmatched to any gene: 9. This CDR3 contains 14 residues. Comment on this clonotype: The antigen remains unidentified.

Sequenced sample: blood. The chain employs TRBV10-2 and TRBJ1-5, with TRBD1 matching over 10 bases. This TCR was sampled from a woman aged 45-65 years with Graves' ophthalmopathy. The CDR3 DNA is TGCGCCACAAGACAGGGGGCGCGGGGTCAGCCCCAGCATTTT. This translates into CATRQGARGQPQHF.